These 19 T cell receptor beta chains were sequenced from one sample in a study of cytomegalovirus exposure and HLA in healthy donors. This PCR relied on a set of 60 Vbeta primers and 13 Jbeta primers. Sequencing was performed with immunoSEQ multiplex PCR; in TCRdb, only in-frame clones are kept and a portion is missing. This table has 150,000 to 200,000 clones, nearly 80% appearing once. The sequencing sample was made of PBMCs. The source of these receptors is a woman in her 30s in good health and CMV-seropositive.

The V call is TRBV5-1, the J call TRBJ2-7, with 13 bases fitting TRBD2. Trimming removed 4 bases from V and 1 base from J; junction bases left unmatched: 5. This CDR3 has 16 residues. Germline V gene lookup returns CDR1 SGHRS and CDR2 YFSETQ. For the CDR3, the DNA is TGCGCCAGCAGCGTAGGACTAGCGGGGGTTTCCTACGAGCAGTACTTC. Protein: CASSVGLAGVSYEQYF.

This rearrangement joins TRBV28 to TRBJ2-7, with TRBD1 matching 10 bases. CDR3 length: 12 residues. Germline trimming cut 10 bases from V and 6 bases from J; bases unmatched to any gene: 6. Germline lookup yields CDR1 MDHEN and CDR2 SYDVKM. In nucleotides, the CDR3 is TGTGCCACGGGGACAGGGGTGGGCGAGCAGTACTTC. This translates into CATGTGVGEQYF. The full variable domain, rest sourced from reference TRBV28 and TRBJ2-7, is DVKVTQSSRYLVKRTGEKVFLECVQDMDHENMFWYRQDPGLGLRLIYFSYDVKMKEKGDIPEGYSVSREKKERFSLILESASTNQTSMYLCATGTGVGEQYFGPGTRLTVT.

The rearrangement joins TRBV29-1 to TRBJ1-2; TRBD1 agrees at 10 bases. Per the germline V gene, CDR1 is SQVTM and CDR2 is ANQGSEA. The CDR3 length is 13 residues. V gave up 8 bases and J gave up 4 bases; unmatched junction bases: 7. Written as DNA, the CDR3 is TGCAGCATATGGACAGGGGGTGTCTATGGCTACACCTTC. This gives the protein CSIWTGGVYGYTF.

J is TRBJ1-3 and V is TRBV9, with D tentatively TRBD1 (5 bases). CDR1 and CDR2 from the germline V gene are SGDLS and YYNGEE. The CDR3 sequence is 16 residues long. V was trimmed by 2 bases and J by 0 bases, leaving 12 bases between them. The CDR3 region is CASSVDDRYSGNTIYF. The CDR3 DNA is TGTGCCAGCAGCGTTGACGACAGATACTCTGGAAACACCATATATTTT.

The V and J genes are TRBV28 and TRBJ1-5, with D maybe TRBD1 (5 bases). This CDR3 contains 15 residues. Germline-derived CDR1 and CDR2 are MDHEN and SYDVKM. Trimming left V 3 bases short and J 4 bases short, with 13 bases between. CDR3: CASSFSSRQNQPQHF. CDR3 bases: TGTGCCAGCAGTTTTTCCTCCCGACAGAATCAGCCCCAGCATTTT. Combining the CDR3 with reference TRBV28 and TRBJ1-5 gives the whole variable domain DVKVTQSSRYLVKRTGEKVFLECVQDMDHENMFWYRQDPGLGLRLIYFSYDVKMKEKGDIPEGYSVSREKKERFSLILESASTNQTSMYLCASSFSSRQNQPQHFGDGTRLSIL.

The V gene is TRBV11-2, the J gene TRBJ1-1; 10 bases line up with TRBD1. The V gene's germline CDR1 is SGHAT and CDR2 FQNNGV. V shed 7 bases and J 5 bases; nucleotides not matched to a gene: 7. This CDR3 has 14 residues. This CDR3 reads CASTTDRGSTEAFF. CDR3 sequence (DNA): TGTGCCAGCACCACGGACAGGGGGAGTACTGAAGCTTTCTTT. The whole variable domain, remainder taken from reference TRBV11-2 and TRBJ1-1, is EAGVAQSPRYKIIEKRQSVAFWCNPISGHATLYWYQQILGQGPKLLIQFQNNGVVDDSQLPKDRFSAERLKGVDSTLKIQPAKLEDSAVYLCASTTDRGSTEAFFGQGTRLTVV.

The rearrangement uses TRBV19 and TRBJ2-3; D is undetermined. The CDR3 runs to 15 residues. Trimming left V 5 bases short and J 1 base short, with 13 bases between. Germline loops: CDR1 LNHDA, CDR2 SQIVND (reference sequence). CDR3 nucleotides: TGTGCCAGTAGTCCCTTTTCCCCAGGCACAGATACGCAGTATTTT. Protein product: CASSPFSPGTDTQYF. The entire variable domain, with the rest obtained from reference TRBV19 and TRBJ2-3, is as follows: DGGITQSPKYLFRKEGQNVTLSCEQNLNHDAMYWYRQDPGQGLRLIYYSQIVNDFQKGDIAEGYSVSREKKESFPLTVTSAQKNPTAFYLCASSPFSPGTDTQYFGPGTRLTVL.

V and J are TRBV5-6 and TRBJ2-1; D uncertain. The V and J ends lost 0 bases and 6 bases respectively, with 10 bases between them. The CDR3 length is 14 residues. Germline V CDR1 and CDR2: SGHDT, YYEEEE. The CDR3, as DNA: TGTGCCAGCAGCTTGGGAAATCTAATCAATGAGCAGTTCTTC. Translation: CASSLGNLINEQFF.

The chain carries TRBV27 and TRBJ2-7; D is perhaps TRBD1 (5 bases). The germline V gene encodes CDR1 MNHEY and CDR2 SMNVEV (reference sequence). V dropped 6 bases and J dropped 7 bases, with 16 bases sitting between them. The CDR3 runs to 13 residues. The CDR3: CASSAGWKGEQYF. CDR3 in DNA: TGTGCCAGCAGCGCAGGGTGGAAGGGGGAGCAGTACTTC.

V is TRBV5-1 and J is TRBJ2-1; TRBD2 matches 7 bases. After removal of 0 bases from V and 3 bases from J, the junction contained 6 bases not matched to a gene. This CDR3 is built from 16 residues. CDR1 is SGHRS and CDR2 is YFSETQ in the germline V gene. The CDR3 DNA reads TGCGCCAGCAGCTTGGCCACCGGGACTAACTACAATGAGCAGTTCTTC. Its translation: CASSLATGTNYNEQFF.

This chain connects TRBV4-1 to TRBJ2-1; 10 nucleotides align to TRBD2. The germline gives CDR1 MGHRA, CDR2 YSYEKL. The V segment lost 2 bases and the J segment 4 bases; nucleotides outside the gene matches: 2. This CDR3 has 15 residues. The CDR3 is CASSQLSGGYNEQFF. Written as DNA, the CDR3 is TGCGCCAGCAGCCAACTTAGCGGGGGGTACAATGAGCAGTTCTTC.

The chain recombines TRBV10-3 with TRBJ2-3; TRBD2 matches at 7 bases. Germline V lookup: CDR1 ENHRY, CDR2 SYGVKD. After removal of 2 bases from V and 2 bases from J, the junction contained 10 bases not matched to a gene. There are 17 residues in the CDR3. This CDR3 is CAISEGEQRDYTDTQYF. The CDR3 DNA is TGTGCCATCAGTGAGGGGGAGCAAAGGGACTACACAGATACGCAGTATTTT.

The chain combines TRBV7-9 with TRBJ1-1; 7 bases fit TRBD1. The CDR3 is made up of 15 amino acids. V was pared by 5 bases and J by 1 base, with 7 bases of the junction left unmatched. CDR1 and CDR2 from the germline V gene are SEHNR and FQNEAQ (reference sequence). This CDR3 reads CASSPTGRGNTEAFF. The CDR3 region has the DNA TGTGCCAGCAGCCCGACAGGGAGAGGGAACACTGAAGCTTTCTTT.

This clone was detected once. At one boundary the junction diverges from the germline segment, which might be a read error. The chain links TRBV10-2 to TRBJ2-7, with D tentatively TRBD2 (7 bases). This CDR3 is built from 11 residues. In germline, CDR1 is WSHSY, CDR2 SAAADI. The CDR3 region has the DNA TGCGCCAGCAGTCGAGGGGGGGAGGGATATTTC. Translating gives CASSRGGEGYF.

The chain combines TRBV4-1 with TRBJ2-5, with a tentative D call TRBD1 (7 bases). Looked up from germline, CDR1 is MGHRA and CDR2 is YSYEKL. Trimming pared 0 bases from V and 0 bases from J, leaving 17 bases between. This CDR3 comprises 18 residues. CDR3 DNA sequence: TGCGCCAGCAGCCAAGATTCATACCCAGGGGGGTACCAAGAGACCCAGTACTTC. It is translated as CASSQDSYPGGYQETQYF.

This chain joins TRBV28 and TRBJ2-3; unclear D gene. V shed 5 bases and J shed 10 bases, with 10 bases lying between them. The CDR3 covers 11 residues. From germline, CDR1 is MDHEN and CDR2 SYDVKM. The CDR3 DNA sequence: TGTGCCAGCAGTCCCCAACGGGCGCAGTATTTT. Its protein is CASSPQRAQYF.

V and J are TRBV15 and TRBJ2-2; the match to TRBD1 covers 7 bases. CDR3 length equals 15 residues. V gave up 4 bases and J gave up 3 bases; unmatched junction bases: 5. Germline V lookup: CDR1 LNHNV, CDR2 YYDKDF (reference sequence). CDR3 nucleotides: TGTGCCACCAGCATCCGGGACAGCGACACCGGGGAGCTGTTTTTT. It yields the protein CATSIRDSDTGELFF. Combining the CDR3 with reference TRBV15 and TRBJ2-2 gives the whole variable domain DAMVIQNPRYQVTQFGKPVTLSCSQTLNHNVMYWYQQKSSQAPKLLFHYYDKDFNNEADTPDNFQSRRPNTSFCFLDIRSPGLGDTAMYLCATSIRDSDTGELFFGEGSRLTVL.

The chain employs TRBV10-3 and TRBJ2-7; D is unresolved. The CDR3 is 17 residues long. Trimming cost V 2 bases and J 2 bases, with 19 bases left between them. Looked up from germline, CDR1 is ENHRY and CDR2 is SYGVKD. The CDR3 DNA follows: TGTGCCATCAGTGAGGTCATATCGGGTCTCCTTGCCTACGAGCAGTACTTC. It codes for CAISEVISGLLAYEQYF.

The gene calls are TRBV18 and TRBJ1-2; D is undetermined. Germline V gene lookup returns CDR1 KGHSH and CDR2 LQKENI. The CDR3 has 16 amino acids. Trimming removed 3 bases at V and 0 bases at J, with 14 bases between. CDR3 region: CASSPTPSGANYGYTF. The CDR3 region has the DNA TGTGCCAGCTCACCGACCCCGTCGGGAGCTAACTATGGCTACACCTTC. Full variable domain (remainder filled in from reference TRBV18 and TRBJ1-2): NAGVMQNPRHLVRRRGQEARLRCSPMKGHSHVYWYRQLPEEGLKFMVYLQKENIIDESGMPKERFSAEFPKEGPSILRIQQVVRGDSAAYFCASSPTPSGANYGYTFGSGTRLTVV.